This T cell receptor beta chain originates from a study of T cell repertoires in cytomegalovirus infection. Study outcomes and limitations: HLA-C-restricted CMV-specific TCR beta clonotypes prevailed in the ex vivo response.

One entry per CDR3 protein results from TCRdb running MiXCR on the reads. In the table there are 75,000 to 100,000 distinct CDR3 sequences, approximately 32% of which are singletons. For this clonotype: Its antigen is still unknown.

Germline assignment: CDR1 SEHNR and CDR2 FQNEAQ (reference sequence). The CDR3 is 12 amino acids. V was shortened by 10 bases and J by 0 bases, with 6 bases between the two germline ends. The starting material was CD8+ T cells from cultured PBMCs, obtained from culture after CMV antigen stimulation. The TCR was taken from a human donor in good health (CMV status not recorded). Some clones in this sample may be carry-over from other donors' samples. V usage is TRBV7-9 and J usage is TRBJ1-4; unclear D gene. CDR3 sequence (DNA): TGTGCCACCCAAGCAACTAATGAAAAACTGTTTTTT. As protein: CATQATNEKLFF.